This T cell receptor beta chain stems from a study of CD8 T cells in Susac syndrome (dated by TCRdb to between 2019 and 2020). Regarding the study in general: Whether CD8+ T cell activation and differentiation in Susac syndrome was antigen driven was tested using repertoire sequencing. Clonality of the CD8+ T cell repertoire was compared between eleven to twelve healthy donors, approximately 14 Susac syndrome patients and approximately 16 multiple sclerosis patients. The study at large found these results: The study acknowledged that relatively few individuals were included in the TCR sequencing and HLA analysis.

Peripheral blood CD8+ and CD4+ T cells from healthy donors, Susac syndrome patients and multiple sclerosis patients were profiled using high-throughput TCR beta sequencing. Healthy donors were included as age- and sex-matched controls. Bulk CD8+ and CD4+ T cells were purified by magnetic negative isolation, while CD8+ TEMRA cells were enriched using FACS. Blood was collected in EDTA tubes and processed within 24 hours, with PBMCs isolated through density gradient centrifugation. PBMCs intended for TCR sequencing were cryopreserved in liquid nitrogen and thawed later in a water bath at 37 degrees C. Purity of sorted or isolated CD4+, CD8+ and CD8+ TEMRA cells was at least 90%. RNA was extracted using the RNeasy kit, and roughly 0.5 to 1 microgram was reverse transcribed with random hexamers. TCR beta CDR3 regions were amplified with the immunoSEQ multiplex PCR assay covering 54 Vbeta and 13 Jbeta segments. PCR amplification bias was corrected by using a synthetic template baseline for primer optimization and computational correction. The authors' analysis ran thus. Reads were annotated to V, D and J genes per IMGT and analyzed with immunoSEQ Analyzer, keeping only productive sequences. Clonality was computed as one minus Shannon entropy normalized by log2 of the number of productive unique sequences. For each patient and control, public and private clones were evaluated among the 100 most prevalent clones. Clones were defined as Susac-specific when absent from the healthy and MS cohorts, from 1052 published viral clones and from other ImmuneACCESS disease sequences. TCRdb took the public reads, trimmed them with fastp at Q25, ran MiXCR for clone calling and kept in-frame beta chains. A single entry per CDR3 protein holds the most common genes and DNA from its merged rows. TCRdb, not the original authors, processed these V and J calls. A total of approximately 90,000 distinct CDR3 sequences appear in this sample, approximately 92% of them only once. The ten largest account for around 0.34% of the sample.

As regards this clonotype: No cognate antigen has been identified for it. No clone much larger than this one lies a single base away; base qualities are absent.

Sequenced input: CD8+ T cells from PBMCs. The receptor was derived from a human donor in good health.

The CDR3 in this case is CASSLGGEMTGELFF. The nucleotides read TGTGCCAGCAGCTTGGGGGGAGAGATGACCGGGGAGCTGTTTTTT. The chain is made from TRBV5-4 and TRBJ2-2; the D gene is perhaps TRBD2, on 5 matching bases. Taken from cysteine to phenylalanine, the CDR3 has 15 residues. The sequence is cut down to CDR3 DNA, 45 bases in frame from base 1. V is shortened by 0 bases, J by 5 bases, and the region joining them spans 11 bases. CDR1 and CDR2 were assigned from the germline V gene (reference sequence) as SGHNT and YYREEE.